The next 25 T cell receptor beta chains were all read from a single sample in a study of T-cell reconstitution after alpha-beta-depleted transplantation in children. Preparing the TCRbeta library involved the use of unique molecular identifiers. MiXCR, run by TCRdb on the PCR reads, gives a single entry per CDR3 protein. Of approximately 350,000 distinct CDR3 sequences listed, about 14% were seen once; the top ten hold over 3.5%. The sequencing used PBMCs, collected from the stem cell graft. Every receptor here comes from a human donor who donated a stem cell graft to a child with Fanconi anemia.

The genes are TRBV27 and TRBJ2-4; 8 bases are a match to TRBD1. Germline V CDR1 and CDR2: MNHEY, SMNVEV (reference sequence). The CDR3 totals 16 residues. V shed 2 bases, J shed 6 bases, and the junction held 9 bases outside the gene matches. Written as DNA, the CDR3 is TGTGCCAGCAGTTTAGGGTTTCCAGGGGGCTCAAACATTCAGTACTTC. This encodes CASSLGFPGGSNIQYF.

J is TRBJ2-1 and V is TRBV4-3, with D perhaps given as TRBD1 or TRBD2 (5 bases each). The germline CDR1 and CDR2 sequences are LGHNA and YSLEER. V lost 3 bases and J lost 4, with 13 bases in between. The CDR3 runs to 15 residues. CDR3 amino acids: CASSHRRGDYNEQFF. CDR3 in DNA: TGCGCCAGCAGCCACCGTAGAGGGGATTACAATGAGCAGTTCTTC.

The chain carries TRBV7-6 and TRBJ1-1; a possible D gene is TRBD1 (5 bases). This CDR3 spans 12 amino acids. Looked up from germline, CDR1 is SGHVS and CDR2 is FNYEAQ. With 3 bases removed from V and 11 bases from J, the gap between germline ends came to 13 bases. The CDR3 DNA reads as TGTGCCAGCAGCTTGGGGCAGGGTAGGGCTTTCTTT. It codes for CASSLGQGRAFF.

The V gene is TRBV5-1, the J gene TRBJ2-1; the D gene is possibly TRBD2 (5 bases). The V end lost 4 bases, the J end lost 11 bases, and 16 bases lay between the germline ends. This CDR3 region has 13 residues. Per the germline V gene, CDR1 is SGHRS and CDR2 is YFSETQ. The CDR3 nucleotides read TGCGCCAGCAGCCTGGACGGGAAGGATCAGCAGTTCTTC. Its protein is CASSLDGKDQQFF.

This clonotype was observed a handful of times. The chain combines TRBV20-1 with TRBJ1-5; possibly TRBD1 for D (5 bases). CDR3 size: 13 residues. Trimming pared 5 bases from V and 8 bases from J, leaving 16 bases between. Germline CDR1 and CDR2: DFQATT and SNEGSKA (reference sequence). CDR3 sequence: CSAPISGAEPQHF. The CDR3 nucleotides read TGCAGTGCTCCTATTTCCGGGGCCGAGCCCCAGCATTTT.

In this sample, this clonotype turned up a few times. The rearrangement joins TRBV7-2 to TRBJ2-7, with D unclear. V was trimmed by 3 bases and J by 2 bases, leaving 11 bases between them. Germline V gives CDR1 SGHTA, CDR2 FQGNSA. The CDR3 is 14 amino acids. DNA of the CDR3: TGTGCCAGCAGCTTGCAGAAAGGGACCTACGAGCAGTACTTC. Protein sequence: CASSLQKGTYEQYF.

This sequence joins TRBV5-5 and TRBJ2-1; D assignment may be TRBD1 or TRBD2 (5 bases each). V lost 4 bases and J 2 bases, leaving 13 bases between the germline ends. The length of the CDR3 is 15 residues. CDR1 SGHKS and CDR2 YYEKEE come from the germline V gene (reference sequence). The CDR3: CASSKGRTTYNEQFF. DNA for the CDR3: TGTGCCAGCAGCAAGGGACGGACAACCTACAATGAGCAGTTCTTC. The variable domain in full, completed from reference TRBV5-5 and TRBJ2-1, reads DAGVTQSPTHLIKTRGQQVTLRCSPISGHKSVSWYQQVLGQGPQFIFQYYEKEERGRGNFPDRFSARQFPNYSSELNVNALLLGDSALYLCASSKGRTTYNEQFFGPGTRLTVL.

The chain combines TRBV20-1 with TRBJ2-1; TRBD1 agrees at 7 bases. Germline CDR1 DFQATT, CDR2 SNEGSKA (reference sequence). There are 15 residues in the CDR3. J gave up 4 bases and V 4 bases, and 10 bases lay outside the gene matches. Here the CDR3 DNA reads TGCAGTGCTATCCTCCGGGACAGAAGTTACAATGAGCAGTTCTTC. It specifies CSAILRDRSYNEQFF.

This clonotype came up many times. V usage is TRBV6-5 and J usage is TRBJ2-3; possible D gene TRBD1, 6 bases. This CDR3 has 14 amino acids. The V end lost 2 bases, the J end lost 3 bases, and 9 bases lay between the germline ends. Germline values: CDR1 MNHEY, CDR2 SVGAGI. CDR3 bases: TGTGCCAGCAGTTACGGCAGGGGAACAGATACGCAGTATTTT. Amino acids: CASSYGRGTDTQYF.

CDR3 sequence reads: CASSPRGLAGYNEQFF. The DNA for the CDR3 is TGTGCCAGCTCACCGCGGGGACTAGCGGGGTACAATGAGCAGTTCTTC. This chain links TRBV18 with TRBJ2-1; TRBD2 aligns across 13 bases. Germline V lookup: CDR1 KGHSH, CDR2 LQKENI. The CDR3 covers 16 residues. V shed 3 bases, J shed 4 bases, and the junction held 3 bases outside the gene matches.

This clonotype was picked up many times. This CDR3 reads CASSFGTRETQYF. The CDR3, as DNA: TGTGCCAGCAGCTTCGGGACGAGAGAGACCCAGTACTTC. The rearrangement links TRBV11-2 to TRBJ2-5; the D call may be TRBD1 or TRBD2 (5 bases each). The germline V gene encodes CDR1 SGHAT and CDR2 FQNNGV. The CDR3 runs 13 residues. V lost 3 bases and J lost 4, with 9 bases in between.

This clonotype was recorded a few times. This chain connects TRBV30 to TRBJ1-1; D not certain. The CDR3 totals 14 residues. V lost 3 bases and J 1 base, leaving 12 bases between the germline ends. Per the germline V gene, CDR1 is GTSNPN and CDR2 is SVGIG (reference sequence). CDR3 in amino acids: CAWSAQRRNTEAFF. CDR3 nucleotides: TGTGCCTGGAGCGCACAGCGGAGGAACACTGAAGCTTTCTTT.

This clonotype turned up a few times. CDR3 in amino acids: CASRDGSYQETQYF. For the CDR3, the DNA is TGTGCCAGCAGGGACGGCTCGTACCAAGAGACCCAGTACTTC. This chain uses TRBV2 with TRBJ2-5; the D is unclear. The germline V gene has CDR1 SNHLY and CDR2 FYNNEI. Trimming stripped 6 bases from V and 0 bases from J, with 11 bases between. The CDR3 contains 14 residues. The full variable domain, with the rest looked up from reference TRBV2 and TRBJ2-5, is EPEVTQTPSHQVTQMGQEVILRCVPISNHLYFYWYRQILGQKVEFLVSFYNNEISEKSEIFDDQFSVERPDGSNFTLKIRSTKLEDSAMYFCASRDGSYQETQYFGPGTRLLVL.

This chain links TRBV7-7 with TRBJ2-2; D gene unclear. The CDR3 is 14 residues long. In germline, CDR1 is SSHAT, CDR2 FNYEAQ (reference sequence). V was trimmed by 1 base and J by 6 bases, leaving 9 bases between them. CDR3 amino acids: CASSLDLASGELFF. The CDR3, as DNA: TGTGCCAGCAGCTTAGATCTGGCGTCCGGGGAGCTGTTTTTT.

This clonotype was seen at least ten times. The J gene is TRBJ2-7, the V gene TRBV29-1, with D unclear. Deletions cut 4 bases from V and 5 bases from J, with 9 bases between. Per germline, CDR1 SQVTM and CDR2 ANQGSEA. This CDR3 contains 11 residues. This CDR3 is CSVGRANEQYF. In nucleotides, the CDR3 is TGCAGCGTTGGCCGAGCGAACGAGCAGTACTTC.

The V call is TRBV20-1, the J call TRBJ1-1, with 8 bases identical to TRBD1. CDR1 and CDR2 from the germline V gene are DFQATT and SNEGSKA (reference sequence). The CDR3 length is 16 residues. Unmatched junction bases numbered 11, after V lost 3 bases and J lost 2 bases. CDR3 coding DNA: TGCAGTGCTAGTAGTGCGGCAGGGGGCCGAAACACTGAAGCTTTCTTT. Its translation: CSASSAAGGRNTEAFF.

This clonotype appeared a few times. This sequence joins TRBV5-4 and TRBJ2-3, with no clear D. Germline CDR1 reads SGHNT; CDR2 reads YYREEE (reference sequence). Trimming cost V 3 bases and J 1 base, with 9 bases left between them. This CDR3 contains 14 residues. Written as DNA, the CDR3 is TGTGCCAGCAGCTACCCGGGCCGCACAGATACGCAGTATTTT. It yields the protein CASSYPGRTDTQYF.

This clonotype was detected a few times. The germline gene is not matched at one end of the junction; a read error may be the cause. The genes are TRBV7-2 and TRBJ2-1; 7 nucleotides line up with TRBD2. The CDR3 is 14 residues long. CDR1 and CDR2 (germline): SGHTA, FQGNSA. The CDR3 region has the DNA TGTGCCAGCAGCCCGAACCGGCGGGGGAGTTTTAAACTCTTC. Translated: CASSPNRRGSFKLF. Full variable domain (rest looked up from reference TRBV7-2 and TRBJ2-1): GAGVSQSPSNKVTEKGKDVELRCDPISGHTALYWYRQSLGQGLEFLIYFQGNSAPDKSGLPSDRFSAERTGGSVSTLTIQRTQQEDSAVYLCASSPNRRGSFKLFGPGTRLTVL.

The chain carries TRBV6-1 and TRBJ2-7; TRBD1 might be the D (6 bases). The CDR3 is 13 amino acids. Looked up from germline, CDR1 is MNHNS and CDR2 is SASEGT. The V end lost 4 bases, the J end lost 3 bases, and 10 bases lay between the germline ends. DNA of the CDR3: TGTGCCAGCAGTGTGAGGGGGAACTACGAGCAGTACGTC. It is translated as CASSVRGNYEQYV.

This clonotype was seen more than once but under ten times. The chain couples TRBV6-5 to TRBJ1-5; 9 bases agree with TRBD1. This CDR3 is 15 amino acids long. Per the germline V gene, CDR1 is MNHEY and CDR2 is SVGAGI. V was clipped by 5 bases and J by 7 bases; unmatched bases: 9. For the CDR3, the DNA is TGTGCCAGCAGTCCCCCGGGACAGGGCTGGCAGCCCCAGCATTTT. Its translation is CASSPPGQGWQPQHF.

The CDR3: CASSLWDLGNTEAFF. CDR3 sequence (DNA): TGTGCCAGCAGCCTTTGGGACTTGGGGAACACTGAAGCTTTCTTT. The V call is TRBV11-2, the J call TRBJ1-1; TRBD1 might be the D (5 bases). CDR1 is SGHAT and CDR2 is FQNNGV in the germline V gene. Deletions cut 5 bases from V and 1 base from J, with 14 bases between. This CDR3 comprises 15 residues.

J is TRBJ1-5 and V is TRBV4-3; 7 bases are shared with TRBD1. Germline-derived CDR1 and CDR2 are LGHNA and YSLEER. This CDR3 region has 16 residues. The V and J ends lost 1 base and 3 bases, in that order; junction bases with no gene match: 6. CDR3 bases: TGCGCCAGCAGCCAAGCGTGGGGACAGCCCAATCAGCCCCAGCATTTT. It codes for CASSQAWGQPNQPQHF.

V is TRBV28 and J is TRBJ2-1; a possible D gene is TRBD1 (5 bases). Trimming stripped 2 bases from V and 8 bases from J, with 13 bases between. Germline lookup yields CDR1 MDHEN and CDR2 SYDVKM. The CDR3 has 14 residues. The CDR3 loop is CASSLTGGMDEQFF. CDR3 DNA: TGTGCCAGCAGTTTAACAGGTGGTATGGATGAGCAGTTCTTC.

The rearrangement joins TRBV12-3 or TRBV12-4 to TRBJ1-2; tentatively, D is TRBD1 (6 bases). The CDR3 contains 12 residues. V was clipped by 0 bases and J by 7 bases, with 6 bases between them. CDR3 nucleotide sequence: TGTGCCAGCAGTTTAGCAGGGGGTGGCTACACCTTC. As protein: CASSLAGGGYTF.

This clonotype was counted between two and nine times. This rearrangement joins TRBV6-5 to TRBJ1-5; D perhaps matches TRBD1 (6 bases). V lost 0 bases and J lost 7, with 19 bases in between. The CDR3 covers 17 residues. Per germline, CDR1 MNHEY and CDR2 SVGAGI. The CDR3 nucleotides are TGTGCCAGCAGTTACTCGACTTTGCGGGGGGCGAGGCAGCCCCAGCATTTT. Its translation: CASSYSTLRGARQPQHF.